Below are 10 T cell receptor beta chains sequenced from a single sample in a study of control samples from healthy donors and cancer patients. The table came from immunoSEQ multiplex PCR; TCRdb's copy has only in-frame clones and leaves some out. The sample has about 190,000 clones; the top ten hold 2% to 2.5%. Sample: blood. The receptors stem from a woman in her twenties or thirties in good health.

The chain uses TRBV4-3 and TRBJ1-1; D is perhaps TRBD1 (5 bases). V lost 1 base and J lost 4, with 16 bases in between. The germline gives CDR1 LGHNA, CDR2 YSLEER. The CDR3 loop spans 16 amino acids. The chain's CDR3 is CASSQGGTRLATEAFF. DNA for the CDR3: TGCGCCAGCAGCCAAGGGGGCACGAGACTCGCCACTGAAGCTTTCTTT.

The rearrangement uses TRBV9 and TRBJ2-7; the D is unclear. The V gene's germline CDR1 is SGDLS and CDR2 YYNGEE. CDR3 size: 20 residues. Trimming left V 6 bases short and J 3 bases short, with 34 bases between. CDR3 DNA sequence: TGTGCCAGCAAAGATACGCGTAGGGTTCGACCGCCACCTCTTTGCTACGAGCAGTACTTC. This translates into CASKDTRRVRPPPLCYEQYF.

The CDR3 DNA reads as TGTGCCAGCAGCTTCTCCTCCTACGAGCAGTACTTC. Protein product: CASSFSSYEQYF. The chain recombines TRBV7-2 with TRBJ2-7, with D hard to call. The V and J ends lost 3 bases and 0 bases respectively, with 3 bases between them. Germline V lookup: CDR1 SGHTA, CDR2 FQGNSA. The CDR3 contains 12 residues.

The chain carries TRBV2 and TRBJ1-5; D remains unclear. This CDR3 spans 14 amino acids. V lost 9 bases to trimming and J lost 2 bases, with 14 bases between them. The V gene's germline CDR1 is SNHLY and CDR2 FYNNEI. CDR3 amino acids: CASAVRRGNQPQHF. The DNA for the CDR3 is TGTGCCAGTGCGGTAAGACGTGGCAATCAGCCCCAGCATTTT.

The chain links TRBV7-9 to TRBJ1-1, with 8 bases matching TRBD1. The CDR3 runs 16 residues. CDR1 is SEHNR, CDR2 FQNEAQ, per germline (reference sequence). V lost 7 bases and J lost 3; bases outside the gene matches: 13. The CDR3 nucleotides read TGTGCCAGCAAGACCAGGACAGGGTGGAGGGACACTGAAGCTTTCTTT. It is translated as CASKTRTGWRDTEAFF.

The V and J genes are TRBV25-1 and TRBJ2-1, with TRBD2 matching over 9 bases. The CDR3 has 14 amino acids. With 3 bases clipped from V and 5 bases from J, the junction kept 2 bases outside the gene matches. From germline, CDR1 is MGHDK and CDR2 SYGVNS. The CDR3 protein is CASSEAGGNNEQFF. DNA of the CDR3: TGTGCCAGCAGTGAGGCGGGGGGGAACAATGAGCAGTTCTTC.

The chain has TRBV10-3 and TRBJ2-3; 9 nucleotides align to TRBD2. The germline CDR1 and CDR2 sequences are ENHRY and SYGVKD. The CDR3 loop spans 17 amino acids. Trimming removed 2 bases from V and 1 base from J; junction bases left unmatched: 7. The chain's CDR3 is CAISEPQRGDGTDTQYF. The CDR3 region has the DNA TGTGCCATCAGTGAGCCCCAGCGGGGGGACGGCACAGATACGCAGTATTTT.

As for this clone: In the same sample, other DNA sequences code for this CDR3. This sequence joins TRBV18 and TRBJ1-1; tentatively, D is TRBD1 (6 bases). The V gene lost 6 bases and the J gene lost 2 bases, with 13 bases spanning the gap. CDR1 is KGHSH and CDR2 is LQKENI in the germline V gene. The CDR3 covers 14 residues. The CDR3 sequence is CASSPARGNTEAFF. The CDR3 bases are TGTGCCAGCTCCCCTGCCAGGGGTAACACTGAAGCTTTCTTT. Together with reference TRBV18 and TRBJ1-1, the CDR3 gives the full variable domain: NAGVMQNPRHLVRRRGQEARLRCSPMKGHSHVYWYRQLPEEGLKFMVYLQKENIIDESGMPKERFSAEFPKEGPSILRIQQVVRGDSAAYFCASSPARGNTEAFFGQGTRLTVV.

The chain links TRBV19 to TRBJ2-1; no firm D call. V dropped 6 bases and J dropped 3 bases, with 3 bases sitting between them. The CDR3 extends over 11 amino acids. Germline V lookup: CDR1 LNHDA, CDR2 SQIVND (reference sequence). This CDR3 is CASRGYNEQFF. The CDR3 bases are TGTGCCAGTAGGGGCTACAATGAGCAGTTCTTC. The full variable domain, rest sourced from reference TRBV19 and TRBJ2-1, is DGGITQSPKYLFRKEGQNVTLSCEQNLNHDAMYWYRQDPGQGLRLIYYSQIVNDFQKGDIAEGYSVSREKKESFPLTVTSAQKNPTAFYLCASRGYNEQFFGPGTRLTVL.

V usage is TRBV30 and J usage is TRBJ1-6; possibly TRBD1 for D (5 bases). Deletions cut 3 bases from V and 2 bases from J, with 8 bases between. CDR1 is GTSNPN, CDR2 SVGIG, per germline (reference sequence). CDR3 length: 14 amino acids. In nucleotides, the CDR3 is TGTGCCTGGAGCCCGGGACCCTATAATTCACCCCTCCACTTT. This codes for CAWSPGPYNSPLHF.